The 8 T cell receptor beta chains presented below share a single source sample, sequenced in a study of control samples from healthy donors and cancer patients. Only in-frame clones appear in the TCRdb table, and some are missing; sequencing was by immunoSEQ multiplex PCR. The sample yields about 120,000 clones, about 87% seen once. The specimen sequenced was blood. The receptors stem from a man aged 35 to 55 in good health.

The chain links TRBV4-1 to TRBJ1-1; possibly TRBD1 for D (5 bases). V was trimmed by 0 bases and J by 7 bases, leaving 27 bases between them. The CDR3 covers 19 residues. Looked up from germline, CDR1 is MGHRA and CDR2 is YSYEKL. The CDR3 loop reads CASSQDIRGIGPLRGEAFF. CDR3 in DNA: TGCGCCAGCAGCCAAGATATACGAGGAATAGGTCCACTAAGGGGTGAAGCTTTCTTT.

The chain uses TRBV19 and TRBJ2-1; D may be TRBD1 (6 bases). Per germline, CDR1 LNHDA and CDR2 SQIVND (reference sequence). The CDR3 runs 15 residues. Trimming took off 5 bases at V and 7 bases at J, with 18 bases between the two ends. The CDR3 nucleotides read TGTGCCAGTAGTTCACCGAACAGGGTAAGAAATGAGCAGTTCTTC. Translation gives CASSSPNRVRNEQFF.

This chain uses TRBV9 with TRBJ2-3; a possible D gene is TRBD2 (5 bases). The germline CDR1 and CDR2 sequences are SGDLS and YYNGEE. The V end was cut by 3 bases, the J end by 3 bases, with 8 bases between. The CDR3 loop spans 13 amino acids. CDR3: CASSASGTDTQYF. CDR3 in DNA: TGTGCCAGCAGCGCCTCGGGAACAGATACGCAGTATTTT.

CDR3 sequence reads: CASSLGTGRSYGYTF. CDR3 coding DNA: TGCGCCAGCAGCCTCGGGACAGGGAGGAGCTATGGCTACACCTTC. The V call is TRBV4-1, the J call TRBJ1-2; 9 nucleotides agree with TRBD1. CDR1 is MGHRA and CDR2 is YSYEKL in the germline V gene. Losses at the gene ends were 4 bases for V and 4 bases for J; bases not matched to a gene: 7. The CDR3 has 15 residues.

This clone was recorded only once. This rearrangement joins TRBV6-5 to TRBJ2-1; D uncertain. V was clipped by 6 bases and J by 8 bases, with 11 bases between them. Germline V gives CDR1 MNHEY, CDR2 SVGAGI. This CDR3 spans 12 amino acids. As DNA, the CDR3 is TGTGCCAGCAGGAAGGATTTTTATGAGCAGTTCTTC. Its protein is CASRKDFYEQFF.

This chain uses TRBV4-2 with TRBJ2-5; 8 bases are shared with TRBD1. With V trimmed by 4 bases and J by 5 bases, 6 bases remained unmatched. The CDR3 is made up of 14 amino acids. Germline lookup yields CDR1 LGHNA and CDR2 YNFKEQ. CDR3 sequence: CASSPPQGEETQYF. Written as DNA, the CDR3 is TGTGCCAGCAGCCCACCACAGGGGGAGGAGACCCAGTACTTC.

This chain links TRBV29-1 with TRBJ1-6; D is unclear. The ends were cut back, 5 bases at V and 0 bases at J, with 5 bases in the middle. Germline V gene data show CDR1 as SQVTM and CDR2 as ANQGSEA. CDR3 length equals 13 residues. The CDR3 region has the DNA TGCAGCGTTCAGAGCTCCTATAATTCACCCCTCCACTTT. It translates to CSVQSSYNSPLHF.

The chain joins TRBV5-1 to TRBJ1-1, with no clear D. V was trimmed by 0 bases and J by 6 bases, leaving 15 bases between them. The CDR3 length is 15 residues. Per germline, CDR1 SGHRS and CDR2 YFSETQ. Written as DNA, the CDR3 is TGCGCCAGCAGCTTGGCCAGTGCCGAAGTCGCTGAAGCTTTCTTT. Translating gives CASSLASAEVAEAFF.